The clone carrying this TCR beta chain was counted between two and nine times. Its antigen is as yet unknown. This sample was taken from a study of beta chain features in type 1 diabetes. Study conclusions and caveats: The question of HLA type influencing TCRB rearrangement was one that remained unresolved here. Compared to healthy donors, patients appeared to have naive, central memory and Treg TCRB repertoires that were more alike. Although PCR might favor shorter templates, it would do so equally in patients and controls.

Using CD45RO/CCR7/CD25/CD127/CD95/CD27, CD4+ naive, central memory, regulatory and stem cell-like memory cells were sorted. This CDR3 spans 11 amino acids. V was shortened by 0 bases and J by 8 bases, with 4 bases between the two germline ends. The germline gives CDR1 GTSNPN, CDR2 SVGIG (reference sequence). The study reverse transcribed the entire isolated RNA, so it sequenced expressed TCRB transcripts. The method was immunoSEQ multiplex PCR; TCRdb's version includes in-frame clones alone and lacks a portion of them. The data contain hundreds of thousands of clones, roughly 30% of them singletons. The specimen sequenced was naive CD4+ T cells from blood. The receptor was isolated from a man aged 18 to 30 in good health. The genes are TRBV30 and TRBJ1-4; D gene unclear. CDR3 nucleotides: TGTGCCTGGAGTGTTGAGGAAAAACTGTTTTTT. Translation: CAWSVEEKLFF.